This T cell receptor beta chain comes out of a study of blood T cell repertoires in COVID-19. Study-wide context: From the United States, Italy and Spain came samples of acute and convalescent COVID-19. PBMCs, B-cell-depleted T cells, or T cells provided the cDNA or gDNA that made up the material.

This clone was seen once. Germline-derived CDR1 and CDR2 are ENHRY and SYGVKD. The CDR3 contains 12 residues. The ends lost 8 bases at V and 9 bases at J; junction bases unmatched: 7. Per the study methods: Nucleated cell number was recorded as an estimate derived from reference gene primer amplification. Sequencing used immunoSEQ multiplex PCR; TCRdb keeps in-frame clones, though not all of them. V and J calls plus clone size are reproduced from that table; the DNA served to infer D and trimming. The sample records hundreds of thousands of clones, nearly 90% being singletons. Source material: peripheral blood. The rearrangement joins TRBV10-3 to TRBJ2-1; 7 bases fit TRBD2. The source is a woman aged 18-35 years who had recovered from COVID-19. The CDR3 loop is CAIGGEGLEQFF. The CDR3 DNA is TGTGCCATCGGTGGGGAGGGCCTTGAGCAGTTCTTC.